This T cell receptor (beta chain) was identified during a study of shared clonotypes between healthy human individuals. Study overall: The cohort had a couple of women and three men, ages 18 to 49.

On this clone itself: Its antigen is still unknown.

The assay used deep level. Data came from immunoSEQ multiplex PCR; TCRdb stores just in-frame clones and leaves some out. This table holds roughly 2,000,000 clones, 85% to 95% found once. Study-level points and caveats: Donor clonotype sharing was expected to depend on sequencing depth.

The V and J ends lost 5 bases and 3 bases respectively, with 10 bases between them. Germline assignment: CDR1 SGHAT and CDR2 FQDESV (reference sequence). The CDR3 has 13 amino acids. Selected positively for CCR7 and CD45RO-negative, naive CD8 cells excluded terminally differentiated effector memory CD45RA+ cells. Each donor was a Caucasian adult residing in Nashville, Tennessee. The sequence was obtained from a man younger than 30 in good health. Some clones in this sample may be carry-over from other donors' samples. The gene calls are TRBV11-1 and TRBJ1-2, with D uncertain. The sample taken for sequencing was naive CD8+ T cells from PBMCs. The CDR3 loop is CASSLIEDYGYTF. CDR3 nucleotides: TGTGCCAGCAGCCTCATAGAAGACTATGGCTACACCTTC.